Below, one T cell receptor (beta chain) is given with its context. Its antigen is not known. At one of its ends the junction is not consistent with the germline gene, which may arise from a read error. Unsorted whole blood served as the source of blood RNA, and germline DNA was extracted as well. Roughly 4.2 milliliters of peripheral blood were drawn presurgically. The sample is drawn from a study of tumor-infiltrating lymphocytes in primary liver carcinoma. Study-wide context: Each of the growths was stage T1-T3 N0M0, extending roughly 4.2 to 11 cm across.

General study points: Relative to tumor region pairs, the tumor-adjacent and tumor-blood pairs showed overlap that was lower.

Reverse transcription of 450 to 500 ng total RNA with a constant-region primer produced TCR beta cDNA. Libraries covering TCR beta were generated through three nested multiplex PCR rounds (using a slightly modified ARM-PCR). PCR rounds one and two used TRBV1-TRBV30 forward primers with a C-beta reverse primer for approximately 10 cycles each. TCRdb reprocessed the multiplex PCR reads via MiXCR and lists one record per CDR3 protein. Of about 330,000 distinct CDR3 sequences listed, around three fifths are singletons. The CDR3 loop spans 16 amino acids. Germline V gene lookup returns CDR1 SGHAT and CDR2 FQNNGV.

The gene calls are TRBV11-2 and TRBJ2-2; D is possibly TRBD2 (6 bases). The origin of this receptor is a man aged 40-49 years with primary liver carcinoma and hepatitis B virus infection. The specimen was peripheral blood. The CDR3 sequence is CVSSRATSGISGELFF. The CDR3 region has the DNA TGTGTCAGCAGTCGAGCGACTAGTGGGATCTCCGGGGAGCTGTTTTTT.